The 10 T cell receptor beta chains reported below all come from one sample, sequenced in a study of CD8 T cells in ankylosing spondylitis (dated by TCRdb to the late 2010s). The receptor library was made with 5' RACE. TCRdb records Illumina HiSeq 2500 as the sequencer. The public reads were reanalyzed by TCRdb: fastp trimming at Q25, MiXCR alignment, in-frame beta chains only. Rows with a matching CDR3 protein are joined into one entry that keeps the most common DNA and genes. The sample table holds some 270,000 distinct CDR3 sequences, of which more than 25% were seen once. The ten most abundant clones make up approximately 4.6% of the sample. What was sequenced was blood, either unsorted or a sorted T cell fraction (not recorded which). These receptors all come from a male donor with ankylosing spondylitis or in good health (not recorded which).

The gene calls are TRBV15 and TRBJ1-2; no clear D gene. This CDR3 spans 16 amino acids. V gave up 5 bases and J gave up 6 bases, with 22 bases separating them. In germline, CDR1 is LNHNV, CDR2 YYDKDF (reference sequence). The CDR3 sequence is CATSPRAAVGENGYTF. As DNA, the CDR3 is TGTGCCACCAGCCCAAGAGCGGCAGTCGGGGAAAATGGCTACACCTTC.

This chain uses TRBV27 with TRBJ2-6, with D unresolved. Trimming pared 2 bases from V and 0 bases from J, leaving 5 bases between. This CDR3 comprises 15 residues. Looked up from germline, CDR1 is MNHEY and CDR2 is SMNVEV (reference sequence). The CDR3 is CASSLRSSGANVLTF. CDR3 coding DNA: TGTGCCAGCAGTTTACGGAGCTCTGGGGCCAACGTCCTGACTTTC.

The chain employs TRBV29-1 and TRBJ2-7, with TRBD2 matching 7 bases. Per germline, CDR1 SQVTM and CDR2 ANQGSEA. There are 12 residues in the CDR3. The J segment lost 4 bases and the V segment lost 7 bases, leaving 7 bases of the junction unmatched. CDR3 in amino acids: CSAAGEPYEQYF. Here the CDR3 DNA reads TGCAGCGCGGCGGGGGAACCTTACGAGCAGTACTTC.

V usage is TRBV12-3 or TRBV12-4 and J usage is TRBJ1-2; D is perhaps TRBD1 (5 bases). There are 11 residues in the CDR3. V was shortened by 10 bases and J by 7 bases, with 13 bases between the two germline ends. The CDR3, as DNA: TGTGCCACCTTGGGGCCCAGTGGCTACACCTTC. Translated, it gives CATLGPSGYTF.

This clonotype has more than one count but fewer than ten. The chain employs TRBV20-1 and TRBJ1-4; D possibly corresponds to TRBD1 (6 bases). The CDR3 length is 18 residues. The V gene lost 0 bases and the J gene lost 0 bases, with 17 bases spanning the gap. Germline V gene data show CDR1 as DFQATT and CDR2 as SNEGSKA (reference sequence). This CDR3 is CSARDHFGGTTTNEKLFF. In DNA form, the CDR3 reads TGCAGTGCTAGAGATCACTTCGGGGGCACTACAACTAATGAAAAACTGTTTTTT.

The chain is built from TRBV5-1 and TRBJ1-1, with D perhaps matching TRBD1 (5 bases). The length of the CDR3 is 14 residues. V lost 4 bases and J 3 bases, leaving 13 bases between the germline ends. Germline V gives CDR1 SGHRS, CDR2 YFSETQ. CDR3: CASSLTGGDTEAFF. The DNA for the CDR3 is TGCGCCAGCAGCCTAACTGGGGGGGACACTGAAGCTTTCTTT.

The sample holds a few counts of this clonotype. The chain uses TRBV20-1 and TRBJ2-6, with D unresolved. Germline loops: CDR1 DFQATT, CDR2 SNEGSKA (reference sequence). Trimming shortened V by 3 bases and J by 0 bases, and 6 bases separated the two germline ends. The CDR3 has 14 amino acids. CDR3 sequence: CSASGYSGANVLTF. The CDR3 DNA is TGCAGTGCTAGCGGATACTCTGGGGCCAACGTCCTGACTTTC.

The V call is TRBV29-1, the J call TRBJ1-3, with TRBD1 matching 11 bases. Unmatched junction bases numbered 7, after V lost 6 bases and J lost 0 bases. The germline V gene has CDR1 SQVTM and CDR2 ANQGSEA. CDR3 length: 16 residues. The CDR3 reads CSVPGTGGNSGNTIYF. DNA for the CDR3: TGCAGCGTCCCCGGGACAGGGGGAAACTCTGGAAACACCATATATTTT.

The chain has TRBV5-1 and TRBJ2-7, with a tentative D call TRBD2 (5 bases). The CDR3 has 14 amino acids. V was clipped by 4 bases and J by 4 bases, with 15 bases between them. The germline V gene encodes CDR1 SGHRS and CDR2 YFSETQ. The CDR3 nucleotides read TGCGCCAGCAGCCCTCGAGGGTTCGGGTACGAGCAGTACTTC. It specifies CASSPRGFGYEQYF.

CDR3 sequence (DNA): TGCAGCGTTATCAGGCCGGAGACCCAGTACTTC. As protein: CSVIRPETQYF. The chain employs TRBV29-1 and TRBJ2-5; no reliable D call. This CDR3 has 11 residues. Trimming removed 5 bases at V and 5 bases at J, with 9 bases between. Germline loops: CDR1 SQVTM, CDR2 ANQGSEA. Full variable domain (outside the CDR3, taken from reference TRBV29-1 and TRBJ2-5): SAVISQKPSRDICQRGTSLTIQCQVDSQVTMMFWYRQQPGQSLTLIATANQGSEATYESGFVIDKFPISRPNLTFSTLTVSNMSPEDSSIYLCSVIRPETQYFGPGTRLLVL.